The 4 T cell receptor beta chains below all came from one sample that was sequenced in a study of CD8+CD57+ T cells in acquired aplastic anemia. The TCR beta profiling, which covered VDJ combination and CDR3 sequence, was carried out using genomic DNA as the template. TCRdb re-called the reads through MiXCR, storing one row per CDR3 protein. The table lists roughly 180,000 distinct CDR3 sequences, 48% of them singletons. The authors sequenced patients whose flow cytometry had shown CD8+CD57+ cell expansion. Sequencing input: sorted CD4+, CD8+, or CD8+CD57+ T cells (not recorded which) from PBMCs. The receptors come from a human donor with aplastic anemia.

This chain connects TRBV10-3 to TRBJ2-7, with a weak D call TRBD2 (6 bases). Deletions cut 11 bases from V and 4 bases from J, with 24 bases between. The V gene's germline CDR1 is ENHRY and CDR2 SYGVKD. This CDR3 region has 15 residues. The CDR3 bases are TGTGCCCATCGGGGGTCGCAGCAACCCCCGTACGAGCAGTACTTC. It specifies CAHRGSQQPPYEQYF.

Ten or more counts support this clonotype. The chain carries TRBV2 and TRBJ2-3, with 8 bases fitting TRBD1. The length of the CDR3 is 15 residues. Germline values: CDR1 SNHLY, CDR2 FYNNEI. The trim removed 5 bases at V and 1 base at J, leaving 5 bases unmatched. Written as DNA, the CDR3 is TGTGCCAGCAGTTGGACAGGGCCTGGCACAGATACGCAGTATTTT. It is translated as CASSWTGPGTDTQYF.

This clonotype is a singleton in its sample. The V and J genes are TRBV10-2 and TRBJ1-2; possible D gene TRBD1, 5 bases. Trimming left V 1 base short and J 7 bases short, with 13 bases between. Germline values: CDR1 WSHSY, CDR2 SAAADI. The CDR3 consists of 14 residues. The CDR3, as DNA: TGCGCCAGCAGTGAGTTCCCAGGGTTCGCTGGCTACACCTTC. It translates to CASSEFPGFAGYTF.

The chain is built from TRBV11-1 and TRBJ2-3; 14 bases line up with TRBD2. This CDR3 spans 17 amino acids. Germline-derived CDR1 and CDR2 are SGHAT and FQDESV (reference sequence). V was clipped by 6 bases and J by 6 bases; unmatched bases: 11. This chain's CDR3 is CASRGPTSGGVGDTQYF. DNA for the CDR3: TGTGCCAGCAGGGGCCCGACTAGCGGGGGGGTTGGTGATACGCAGTATTTT.